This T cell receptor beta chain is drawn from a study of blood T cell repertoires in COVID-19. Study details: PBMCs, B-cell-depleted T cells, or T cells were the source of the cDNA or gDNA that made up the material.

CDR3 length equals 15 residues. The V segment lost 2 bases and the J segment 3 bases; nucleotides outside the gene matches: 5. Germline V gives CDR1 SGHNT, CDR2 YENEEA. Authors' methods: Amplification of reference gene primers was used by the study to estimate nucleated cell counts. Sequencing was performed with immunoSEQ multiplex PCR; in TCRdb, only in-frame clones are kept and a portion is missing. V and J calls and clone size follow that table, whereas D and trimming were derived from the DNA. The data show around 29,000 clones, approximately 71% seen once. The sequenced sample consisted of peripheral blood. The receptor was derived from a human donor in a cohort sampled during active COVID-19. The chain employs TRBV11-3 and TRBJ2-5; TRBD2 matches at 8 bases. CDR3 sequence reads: CASSLNGRAEETQYF. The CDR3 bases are TGTGCCAGCAGCTTAAACGGGAGGGCAGAAGAGACCCAGTACTTC. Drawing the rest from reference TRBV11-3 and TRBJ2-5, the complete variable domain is EAGVVQSPRYKIIEKKQPVAFWCNPISGHNTLYWYLQNLGQGPELLIRYENEEAVDDSQLPKDRFSAERLKGVDSTLKIQPAELGDSAVYLCASSLNGRAEETQYFGPGTRLLVL.